The T cell receptor (beta chain) under discussion was sequenced for a study of blood T cell repertoires in COVID-19. Study as a whole: Samples representing acute and convalescent COVID-19 were sourced from the United States, Italy and Spain. Sample material is recorded as cDNA or gDNA derived from T cells, B-cell-depleted T cells, or PBMCs.

Germline CDR1 MNHEY, CDR2 SVGAGI. The CDR3 runs to 14 residues. The V gene end was trimmed by 10 bases and the J gene end by 2 bases; junction bases not matched to a gene: 7. Original processing notes: Researchers report that nucleated cell counts were estimated from reference gene primer amplification. TCRdb keeps only in-frame clones here, not all; method: immunoSEQ multiplex PCR. Clone size and the V and J calls come from that table; the DNA yielded D and trimming. Of under 500,000 clones listed, 85% to 90% are singletons. The chain links TRBV6-5 to TRBJ2-7; the match to TRBD1 covers 11 bases. Sequencing was done on a sample of peripheral blood. The source is a woman in her thirties with acute or convalescent COVID-19. In DNA form, the CDR3 reads TGTGCCACGGGACAGGGGGTGAATACCTACGAGCAGTACTTC. Its translation: CATGQGVNTYEQYF.